This T cell receptor (beta chain) emerged from a study of T-cell memory formation after mild COVID-19. TCRdb reanalysed the 5' RACE reads using MiXCR and keeps one entry per CDR3 protein. Of roughly 380,000 distinct CDR3 sequences listed, approximately 29% were seen once; the top ten hold about 13%. CDR1 SGHTA and CDR2 FQGNSA come from the germline V gene. The CDR3 runs to 12 residues. Trimming removed 3 bases at V and 9 bases at J, with 11 bases between. This clonotype was observed a few times. The antigen is undetermined. Study outcomes and limitations: There was no confirmation that second-wave clones peaking on day 37 were SARS-CoV-2 specific. CD4/CD8 balance held among clones contracting day 15 to 85, and later expanders leaned CD4+.

This receptor was obtained from an adult woman who had mild COVID-19 (a few samples of this study predate the infection). Cell type and time point are not known. Sequencing used PBMCs or a T cell subset sorted from them (not recorded which). The chain is built from TRBV7-2 and TRBJ2-5; D possibly corresponds to TRBD2 (5 bases). CDR3 bases: TGTGCCAGCAGCTTCGGGAAGATGTCCCAGTACTTC. Translated: CASSFGKMSQYF.